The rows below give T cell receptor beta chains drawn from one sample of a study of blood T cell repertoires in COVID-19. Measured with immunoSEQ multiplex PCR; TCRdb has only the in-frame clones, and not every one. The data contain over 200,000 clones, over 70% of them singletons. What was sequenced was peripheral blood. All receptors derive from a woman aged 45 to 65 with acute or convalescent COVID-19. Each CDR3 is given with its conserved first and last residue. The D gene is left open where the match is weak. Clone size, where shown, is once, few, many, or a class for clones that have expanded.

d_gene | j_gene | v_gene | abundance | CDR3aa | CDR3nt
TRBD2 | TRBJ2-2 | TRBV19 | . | CASLGWLAGGTGELFF | TGTGCCAGTTTGGGGTGGCTAGCGGGAGGTACCGGGGAGCTGTTTTTT
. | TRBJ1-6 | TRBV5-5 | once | CASTLRGDRNNSPLHF | TGTGCCAGCACCTTGAGGGGCGACAGGAATAATTCACCCCTCCACTTT
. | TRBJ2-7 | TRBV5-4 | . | CASSSNRAYEQYF | TGTGCCAGCAGCTCCAACAGGGCCTACGAGCAGTACTTC
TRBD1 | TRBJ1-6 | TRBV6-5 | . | CASSYGGTGASPLHF | TGTGCCAGCAGTTATGGCGGGACAGGGGCCTCACCCCTCCACTTT
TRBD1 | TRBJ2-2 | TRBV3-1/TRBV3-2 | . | CASSQEIRTGNTGELFF | TGTGCCAGCAGCCAAGAAATAAGGACAGGGAACACCGGGGAGCTGTTTTTT
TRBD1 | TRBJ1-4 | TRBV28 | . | CASSSRFQGGEKLFF | TGTGCCAGCAGTTCCCGATTCCAGGGGGGTGAAAAACTGTTTTTT
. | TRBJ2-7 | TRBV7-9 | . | CASSLSETGDYEQYF | TGTGCCAGCAGCCTCTCGGAGACAGGAGACTACGAGCAGTACTTC
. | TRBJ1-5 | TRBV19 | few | CASSIGGYLGHAQHF | TGTGCCAGTAGTATAGGAGGGTACCTCGGGCACGCCCAGCATTTT
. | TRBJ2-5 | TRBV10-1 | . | CASSVNRNQETQYF | TGCGCCAGCAGTGTAAACAGGAACCAAGAGACCCAGTACTTC
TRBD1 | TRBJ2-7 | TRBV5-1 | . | CASSLEGRGREQYF | TGCGCCAGCAGCTTGGAGGGCAGGGGGCGCGAGCAGTACTTC
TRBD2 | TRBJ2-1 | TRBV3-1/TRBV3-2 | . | CASSPPRLAGGWPFF | TGTGCCAGCAGCCCCCCCCGCCTAGCGGGAGGGTGGCCGTTCTTC
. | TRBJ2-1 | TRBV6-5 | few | CASRSWTALGQFF | TGTGCCAGCAGATCGTGGACAGCCTTGGGGCAGTTCTTC
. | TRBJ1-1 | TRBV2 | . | CASSDRGEAFF | TGTGCCAGCAGTGACAGGGGTGAAGCTTTCTTT
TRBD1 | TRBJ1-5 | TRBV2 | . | CASRGQGALGNQPQHF | TGTGCCAGCAGGGGACAGGGGGCGTTGGGCAATCAGCCCCAGCATTTT
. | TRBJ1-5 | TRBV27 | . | CASSRFRGGNQPQHF | TGTGCCAGCAGTAGATTCAGGGGAGGCAATCAGCCCCAGCATTTT
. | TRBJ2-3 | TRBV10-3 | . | CAISQDRIVTDTQYF | TGTGCCATCAGTCAAGACAGAATCGTGACAGATACGCAGTATTTT